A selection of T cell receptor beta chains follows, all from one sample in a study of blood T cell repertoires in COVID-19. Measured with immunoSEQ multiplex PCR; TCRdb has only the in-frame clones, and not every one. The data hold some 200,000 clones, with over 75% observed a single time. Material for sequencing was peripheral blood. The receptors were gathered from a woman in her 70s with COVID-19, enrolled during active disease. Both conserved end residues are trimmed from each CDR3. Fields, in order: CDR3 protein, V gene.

ASSFTGAEGYT TRBV7-2
ASSPWGQGAAKNIQY TRBV4-3
ASSPWTGVGTNTGELF TRBV27
ASSPPGNLDSNYGYT TRBV18
ASILWRTYYTEAF TRBV5-6
ASRTSGPGTQY TRBV27
ASRGPGTVSYEQY TRBV7-2
ASSSSRTGKTTTNEKLF TRBV7-9
ASSNNRGFGNTIY TRBV19
ASSLTGFLAEAF TRBV21-1
ASSDPPGGHLSNQPQH TRBV6-1
AIGNRGLSGSYEQY TRBV10-3
ASSLATGPLAKNIQY TRBV7-9
ATSESHSYEQY TRBV24-1
ASSTTRGGKNEQF TRBV6-2/TRBV6-3
ASSPTANTGELF TRBV7-2
ASTDLGRDRETQY TRBV28
ASSIVYGAGGSPESYT TRBV19
ASSQEGRLPGELF TRBV4-1
ASSYRGNQPQH TRBV6-2/TRBV6-3
SASGGFGTYEQY TRBV20-1
ASSQGQANYGYT TRBV4-1
ASSPGGGGNQPQH TRBV11-3
ASSAGLAGIYEQY TRBV2
ASSTGDRPSGNTIY TRBV5-1
SVVRARDTEAF TRBV29-1
ASTTYGNQPQH TRBV13
ASSLVGGGTYNEQF TRBV7-2
ASRRGFSEAF TRBV27
ASSYAGNYGYT TRBV6-5
ASSQFLAGGPDEQY TRBV4-2
ASSLGVAADEQY TRBV7-2
ASSPKLAGGFGEQF TRBV18
ASSQAGTGGAYTEAF TRBV4-2
ASSLTGGNEKLF TRBV2
ASSPGLNYGYT TRBV3-1/TRBV3-2
ASSLLSGRGEKLF TRBV4-3
ASSRRQSNYGYT TRBV7-9
ASSSGLLSSYEQY TRBV4-1
ASSLRDRDYSGANVLT TRBV7-3
SASSGNYGYT TRBV20-1